This T cell receptor beta chain stems from a study of cytomegalovirus exposure and HLA in healthy donors. Findings and caveats of the study: The records held CMV serostatus as the only immune exposure information. A classifier reportedly called cytomegalovirus status with high sensitivity and specificity.

Primers included in the PCR were 60 Vbeta and 13 Jbeta primers. Per the original data handling: A later analysis tallied 80 million to 100 million unique TCR beta chains, 9 million to 12 million of them shared. This table comes from immunoSEQ multiplex PCR, and its TCRdb copy is limited to in-frame clones, with some not included. That table supplies the V and J calls and clone size; D and trimming were determined from the DNA. The sample holds about 190,000 clones, about 82% seen once. Comments on this clone: Antigen specificity is unknown.

Unrecorded immune exposure was likely among donors, who were nominally healthy when sampled. There are 14 residues in the CDR3. Germline-derived CDR1 and CDR2 are MDHEN and SYDVKM. The ends lost 4 bases at V and 3 bases at J; junction bases unmatched: 2. The receptor was isolated from a male donor in good health and CMV-seronegative. The chain joins TRBV28 to TRBJ2-3; the match to TRBD2 covers 9 bases. Sequencing was done on a sample of PBMCs. CDR3 nucleotide sequence: TGTGCCAGCAGTTGGCTAGCGGGGACAGATACGCAGTATTTT. Amino acid sequence: CASSWLAGTDTQYF.